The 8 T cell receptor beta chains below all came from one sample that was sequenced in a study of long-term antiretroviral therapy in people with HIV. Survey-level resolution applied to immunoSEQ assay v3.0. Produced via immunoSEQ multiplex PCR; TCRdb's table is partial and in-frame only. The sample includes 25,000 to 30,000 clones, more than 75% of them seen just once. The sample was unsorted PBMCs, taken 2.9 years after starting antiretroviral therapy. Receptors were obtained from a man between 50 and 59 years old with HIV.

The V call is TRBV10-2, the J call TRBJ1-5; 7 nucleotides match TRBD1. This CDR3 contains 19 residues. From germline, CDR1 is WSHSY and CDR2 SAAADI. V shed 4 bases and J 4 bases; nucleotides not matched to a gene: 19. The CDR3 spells CASSALGGRGAGMNQPQHF. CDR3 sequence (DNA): TGCGCCAGCAGTGCCCTAGGGGGCAGGGGCGCGGGTATGAATCAGCCCCAGCATTTT.

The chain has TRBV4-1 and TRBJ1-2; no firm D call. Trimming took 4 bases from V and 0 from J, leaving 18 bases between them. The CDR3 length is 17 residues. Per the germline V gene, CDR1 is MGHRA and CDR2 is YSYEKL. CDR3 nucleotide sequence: TGCGCCAGCAGCCGGGCGACTCCCGGGCCGACTAACTATGGCTACACCTTC. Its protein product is CASSRATPGPTNYGYTF.

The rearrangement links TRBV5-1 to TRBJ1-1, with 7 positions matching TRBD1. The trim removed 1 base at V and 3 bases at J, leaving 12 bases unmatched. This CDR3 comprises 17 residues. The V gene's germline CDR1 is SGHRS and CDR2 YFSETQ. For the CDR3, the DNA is TGCGCCAGCAGCTTGTCAGTAACAGGGGATTTGTACACTGAAGCTTTCTTT. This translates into CASSLSVTGDLYTEAFF.

CDR3 in DNA: TGTGCCAGCAGCACTAGGGGGCGCGGGACAGATACGCAGTATTTT. Translating gives CASSTRGRGTDTQYF. The V gene is TRBV7-9, the J gene TRBJ2-3, with 7 bases aligning to TRBD1. The length of the CDR3 is 15 residues. Losses at the gene ends were 5 bases for V and 3 bases for J; bases not matched to a gene: 8. The V gene's germline CDR1 is SEHNR and CDR2 FQNEAQ (reference sequence).

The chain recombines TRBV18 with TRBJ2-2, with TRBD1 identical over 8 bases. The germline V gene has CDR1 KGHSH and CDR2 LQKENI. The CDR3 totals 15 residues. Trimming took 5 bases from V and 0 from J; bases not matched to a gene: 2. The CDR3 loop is CASSWGQANTGELFF. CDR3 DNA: TGTGCCAGCTCATGGGGACAGGCGAACACCGGGGAGCTGTTTTTT.

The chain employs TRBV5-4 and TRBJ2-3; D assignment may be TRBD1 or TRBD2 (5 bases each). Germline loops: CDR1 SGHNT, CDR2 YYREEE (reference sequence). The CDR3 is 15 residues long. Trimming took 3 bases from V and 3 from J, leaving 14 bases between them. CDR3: CASSSLDWGTDTQYF. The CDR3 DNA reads TGTGCCAGCAGCTCACTAGACTGGGGGACAGATACGCAGTATTTT.

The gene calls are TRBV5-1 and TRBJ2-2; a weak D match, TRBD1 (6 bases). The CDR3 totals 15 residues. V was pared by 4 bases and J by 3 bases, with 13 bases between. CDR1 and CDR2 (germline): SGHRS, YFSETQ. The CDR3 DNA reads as TGCGCCAGCAGCCGGGGACACAGGGACACCGGGGAGCTGTTTTTT. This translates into CASSRGHRDTGELFF.

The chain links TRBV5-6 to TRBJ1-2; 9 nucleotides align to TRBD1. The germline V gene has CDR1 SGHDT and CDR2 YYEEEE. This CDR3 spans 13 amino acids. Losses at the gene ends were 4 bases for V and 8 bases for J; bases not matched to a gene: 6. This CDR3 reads CASSRDRENGYTF. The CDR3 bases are TGTGCCAGCAGCCGGGACAGGGAAAACGGCTACACCTTC. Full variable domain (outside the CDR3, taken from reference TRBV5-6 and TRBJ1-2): DAGVTQSPTHLIKTRGQQVTLRCSPKSGHDTVSWYQQALGQGPQFIFQYYEEEERQRGNFPDRFSGHQFPNYSSELNVNALLLGDSALYLCASSRDRENGYTFGSGTRLTVV.